The clone carrying this T cell receptor beta chain was recorded a few times. Its antigen is not identified. Sequencing was performed with immunoSEQ multiplex PCR; in TCRdb, only in-frame clones are kept and a portion is missing. The repertoire holds 25,000 to 35,000 clones, under 85% seen once, with 17% in the top ten. The J segment lost 8 bases and the V segment lost 3 bases, leaving 11 bases of the junction unmatched. This CDR3 comprises 16 residues. Germline V gene lookup returns CDR1 LNHDA and CDR2 SQIVND (reference sequence). Prior to sequencing, the ViraFEST assay stimulated PBMC with viral peptide pools, which expanded the antigen-specific CD4+ T cells. Researchers isolated CD4+ T cells once less than 13 days of culture had elapsed. Participants each got two BNT162b2 or mRNA-1273 vaccine doses. Nucleocapsid antibody tests were negative, and the vaccine recipients had no prior SARS-CoV-2 infection. They grew two million PBMC in each well, adding 10 IU/ml IL-2 and 8 to 10 ug/ml peptides. At days 3 and 7, half of the medium was exchanged for IL-2 medium.

The data belong to a study of vaccination effects on CD4 cells after COVID-19. Notes on the study in general: Clones that were induced by infection or by vaccine showed marked contraction late after vaccination.

V usage is TRBV19 and J usage is TRBJ2-1; 9 nucleotides align to TRBD1. This specimen was CD4+ T cells from PBMCs cultured with HCoV-OC43 spike peptides, taken after COVID-19 vaccination. The sample's subset: HCoV-OC43 spike overlapping peptide pool stimulation. The receptor was derived from a human donor who received a COVID-19 vaccine. CDR3 nucleotides: TGTGCCAGTAGTATGTACGGGACAGGGTATATTGATGAGCAGTTCTTC. This encodes CASSMYGTGYIDEQFF.